This entry describes one T cell receptor beta chain. These data belong to a study of blood T cell repertoires in COVID-19. Study at large: Material from acute and convalescent COVID-19 was sourced from the United States, Italy and Spain. T cells, B-cell-depleted T cells, or PBMCs provided the cDNA or gDNA that served as material.

Per the study methods: Quantification of nucleated cells was approximated via reference gene primer amplification. TCRdb's table, derived via immunoSEQ multiplex PCR, lists solely in-frame clones and lacks some. The V and J calls and clone size were taken over from that table, and D and trimming were inferred from the DNA. The sample carries 200,000 to 300,000 clones, about nine tenths recorded once. The TCR comes from a woman between 35 and 50 years old with acute or convalescent COVID-19. The material sequenced was peripheral blood.

Here the CDR3 reads CASRSPGTDYNEQFF. Here the CDR3 DNA reads TGTGCCAGCAGGTCCCCCGGGACAGATTACAATGAGCAGTTCTTC. The chain links TRBV5-4 to TRBJ2-1, with 7 bases identical to TRBD1. The CDR3 loop spans 15 amino acids. The germline CDR1 and CDR2 sequences are SGHNT and YYREEE (reference sequence). V lost 5 bases, J lost 4 bases, and 9 bases stayed unmatched.